Presented here are 9 T cell receptor beta chains from one specimen sequenced in a study of blood T cells in healthy people across ages. A second PCR of roughly 6 to 12 cycles used a sample-barcoded 5' primer and a J-beta primer mix. Each CDR3 protein is one row after TCRdb ran MiXCR on the 5' RACE reads. The profile shows over 700,000 distinct CDR3 sequences, approximately 53% of them singletons. The sequenced material came from blood. The source is a man older than 75 in good health.

The table lists this clonotype with a few counts. The DNA for the CDR3 is TGCAGCGTCAAGACAGCCTGGAGGACAGATACGCAGTATTTT. Translation gives CSVKTAWRTDTQYF. The V call is TRBV29-1, the J call TRBJ2-3; the D gene could be TRBD1 or TRBD2 (5 bases each). Germline lookup yields CDR1 SQVTM and CDR2 ANQGSEA. The CDR3 is made up of 14 amino acids. Trimming took 6 bases from V and 3 from J, leaving 16 bases between them.

The V and J genes are TRBV7-9 and TRBJ2-7, with D perhaps TRBD1 (6 bases). V was pared by 1 base and J by 1 base, with 14 bases between. Germline values: CDR1 SEHNR, CDR2 FQNEAQ (reference sequence). The length of the CDR3 is 16 residues. CDR3 in DNA: TGTGCCAGCAGCTTAGGAGGCAGGGGTGGGTCCTACGAGCAGTACTTC. Translation gives CASSLGGRGGSYEQYF.

The DNA for the CDR3 is TGCAGTGCTAGGTTGCCGGCGGACTCCGACAAATGGCCCTACAATGAGCAGTACTTC. It is translated as CSARLPADSDKWPYNEQYF. The chain couples TRBV20-1 to TRBJ2-5, with D perhaps TRBD2 (5 bases). Germline-derived CDR1 and CDR2 are DFQATT and SNEGSKA (reference sequence). The CDR3 is 19 amino acids. V was shortened by 3 bases and J by 11 bases, with 37 bases between the two germline ends.

V is TRBV29-1 and J is TRBJ2-3; D possibly corresponds to TRBD1 (5 bases). V gave up 6 bases and J gave up 14 bases, with 18 bases separating them. The length of the CDR3 is 11 residues. Germline lookup yields CDR1 SQVTM and CDR2 ANQGSEA. CDR3 residues: CSVSGDRYAYF. DNA for the CDR3: TGCAGCGTGTCTGGCGACAGATACGCGTATTTT.

This clonotype came up a few times. The chain is built from TRBV5-1 and TRBJ2-3; maybe TRBD2 (5 bases). Per germline, CDR1 SGHRS and CDR2 YFSETQ. V was trimmed by 7 bases and J by 0 bases, leaving 12 bases between them. The CDR3 has 14 amino acids. CDR3 sequence: CASGSSSSTDTQYF. In nucleotides, the CDR3 is TGCGCCAGCGGGAGCTCTAGCAGCACAGATACGCAGTATTTT.

The rearrangement joins TRBV9 to TRBJ1-1; tentative D call: TRBD1 (5 bases). Trimming left V 3 bases short and J 5 bases short, with 14 bases between. Germline values: CDR1 SGDLS, CDR2 YYNGEE. The CDR3 runs to 14 residues. The CDR3 here is CASSAYTGGTEAFF. The CDR3 nucleotides read TGTGCCAGCAGCGCCTACACCGGGGGAACTGAAGCTTTCTTT.

This clonotype was counted a few times. The chain combines TRBV10-3 with TRBJ2-1; 11 nucleotides line up with TRBD2. CDR3 length: 16 amino acids. The ends lost 8 bases at V and 6 bases at J; junction bases unmatched: 12. The germline gives CDR1 ENHRY, CDR2 SYGVKD. In nucleotides, the CDR3 is TGTGCCATCGGGGGGAGTAGCGGGAGGGCCGGCAATGAGCAGTTCTTC. Amino acids: CAIGGSSGRAGNEQFF.

The chain links TRBV10-1 to TRBJ2-4; D uncertain. The V gene lost 6 bases and the J gene lost 10 bases, with 31 bases spanning the gap. This CDR3 is built from 18 residues. In germline, CDR1 is WNHNN, CDR2 SYGVQD (reference sequence). This CDR3 is CASRRPPLPKTFSTIQYF. CDR3 in DNA: TGCGCCAGCAGGAGACCACCTCTGCCAAAAACATTCAGTACTATTCAGTACTTC.

The V and J genes are TRBV6-5 and TRBJ1-2; D may be TRBD1 (5 bases). Germline values: CDR1 MNHEY, CDR2 SVGAGI. Trimming left V 5 bases short and J 8 bases short, with 15 bases between. This CDR3 contains 13 residues. CDR3: CASSEPRGWGYTF. As DNA, the CDR3 is TGTGCCAGCAGTGAGCCAAGGGGATGGGGCTACACCTTC.